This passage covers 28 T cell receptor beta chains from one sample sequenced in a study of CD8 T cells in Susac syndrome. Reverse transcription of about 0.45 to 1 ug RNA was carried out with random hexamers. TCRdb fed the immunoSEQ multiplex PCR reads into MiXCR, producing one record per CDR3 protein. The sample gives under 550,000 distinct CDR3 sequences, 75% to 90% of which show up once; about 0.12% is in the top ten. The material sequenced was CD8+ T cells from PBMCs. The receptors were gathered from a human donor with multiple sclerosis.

CDR3 residues: CASRPGVSTEAFF. DNA for the CDR3: TGTGCCAGCAGGCCGGGGGTAAGCACTGAAGCTTTCTTT. The rearrangement links TRBV27 to TRBJ1-1; D perhaps matches TRBD1 (5 bases). The CDR3 has 13 amino acids. Trimming removed 6 bases at V and 4 bases at J, with 12 bases between. The germline CDR1 and CDR2 sequences are MNHEY and SMNVEV (reference sequence).

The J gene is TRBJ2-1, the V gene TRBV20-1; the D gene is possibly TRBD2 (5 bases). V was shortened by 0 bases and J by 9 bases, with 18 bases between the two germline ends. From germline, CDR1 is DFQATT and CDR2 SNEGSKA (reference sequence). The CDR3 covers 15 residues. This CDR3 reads CSARDLIDRGSEQFF. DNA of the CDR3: TGCAGTGCTAGAGATCTTATCGACCGGGGAAGTGAGCAGTTCTTC.

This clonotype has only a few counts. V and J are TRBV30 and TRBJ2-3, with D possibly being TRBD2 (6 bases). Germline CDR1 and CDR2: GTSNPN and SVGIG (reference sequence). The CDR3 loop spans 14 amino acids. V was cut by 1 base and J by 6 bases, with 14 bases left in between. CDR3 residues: CAWSGIREMDTQYF. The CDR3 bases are TGTGCCTGGAGTGGGATCCGGGAGATGGATACGCAGTATTTT.

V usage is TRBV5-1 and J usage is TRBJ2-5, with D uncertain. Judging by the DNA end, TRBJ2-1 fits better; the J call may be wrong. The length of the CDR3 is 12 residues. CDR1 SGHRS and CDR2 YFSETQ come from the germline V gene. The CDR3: CASSLDGVVQFF. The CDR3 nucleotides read TGCGCCAGCAGCTTGGATGGGGTGGTCCAGTTCTTC.

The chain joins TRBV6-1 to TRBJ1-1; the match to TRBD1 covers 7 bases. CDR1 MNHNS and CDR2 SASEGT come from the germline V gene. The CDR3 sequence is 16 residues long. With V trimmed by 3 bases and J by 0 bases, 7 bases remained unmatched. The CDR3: CASSERDRALNTEAFF. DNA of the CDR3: TGTGCCAGCAGTGAGCGAGACAGGGCTTTGAACACTGAAGCTTTCTTT.

CDR3 amino acids: CASGAGGANEKLFF. CDR3 coding DNA: TGTGCTAGTGGTGCAGGGGGAGCTAATGAAAAACTGTTTTTT. V gene TRBV12-5 combines with J gene TRBJ1-4, with TRBD1 matching 7 bases. The CDR3 is 14 amino acids. The V segment lost 5 bases and the J segment 3 bases; nucleotides outside the gene matches: 3. Germline CDR1 LGHNT, CDR2 FRNRAP.

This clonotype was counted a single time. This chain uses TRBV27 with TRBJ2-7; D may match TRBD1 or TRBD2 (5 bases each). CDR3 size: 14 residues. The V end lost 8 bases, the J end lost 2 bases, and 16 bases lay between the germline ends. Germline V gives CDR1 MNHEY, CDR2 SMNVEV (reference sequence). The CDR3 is CASSGTDGPYEQYF. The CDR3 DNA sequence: TGTGCCAGCTCCGGGACGGACGGACCCTACGAGCAGTACTTC.

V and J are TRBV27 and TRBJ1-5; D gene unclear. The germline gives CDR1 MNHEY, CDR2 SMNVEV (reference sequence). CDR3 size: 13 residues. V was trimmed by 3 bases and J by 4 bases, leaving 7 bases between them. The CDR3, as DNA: TGTGCCAGCAGTTTTAGGGTAAATCAGCCCCAGCATTTT. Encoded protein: CASSFRVNQPQHF.

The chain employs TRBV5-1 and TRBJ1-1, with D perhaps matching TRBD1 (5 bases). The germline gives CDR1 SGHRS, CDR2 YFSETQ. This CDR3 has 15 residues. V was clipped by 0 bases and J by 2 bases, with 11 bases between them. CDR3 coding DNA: TGCGCCAGCAGCTTGGATTCGGGGACTAACACTGAAGCTTTCTTT. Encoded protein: CASSLDSGTNTEAFF. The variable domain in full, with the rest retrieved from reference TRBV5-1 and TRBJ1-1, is KAGVTQTPRYLIKTRGQQVTLSCSPISGHRSVSWYQQTPGQGLQFLFEYFSETQRNKGNFPGRFSGRQFSNSRSEMNVSTLELGDSALYLCASSLDSGTNTEAFFGQGTRLTVV.

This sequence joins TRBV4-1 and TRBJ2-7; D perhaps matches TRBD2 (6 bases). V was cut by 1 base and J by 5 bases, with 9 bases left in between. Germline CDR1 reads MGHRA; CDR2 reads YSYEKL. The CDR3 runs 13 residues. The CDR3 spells CASSQGLGHEQYF. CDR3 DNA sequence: TGCGCCAGCAGCCAAGGACTAGGACACGAGCAGTACTTC.

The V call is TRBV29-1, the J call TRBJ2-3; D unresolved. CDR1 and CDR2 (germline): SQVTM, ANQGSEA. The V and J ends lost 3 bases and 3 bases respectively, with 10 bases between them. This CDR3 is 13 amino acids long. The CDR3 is CSVDTQNTDTQYF. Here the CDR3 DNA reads TGCAGCGTTGACACGCAGAATACAGATACGCAGTATTTT.

This chain's CDR3 is CASSQGQGELATQYF. DNA of the CDR3: TGTGCCAGCAGCCAAGGACAGGGGGAGCTGGCTACGCAGTATTTT. The chain employs TRBV4-2 and TRBJ2-3; 9 positions agree with TRBD1. V lost 1 base and J lost 8; bases outside the gene matches: 7. Looked up from germline, CDR1 is LGHNA and CDR2 is YNFKEQ. The length of the CDR3 is 15 residues.

The CDR3 here is CSAREIPYEQYF. The CDR3 nucleotides are TGCAGTGCTCGGGAGATCCCCTACGAGCAGTACTTC. This chain joins TRBV20-1 and TRBJ2-7, with a weak D call TRBD2 (6 bases). The germline V gene encodes CDR1 DFQATT and CDR2 SNEGSKA (reference sequence). The CDR3 covers 12 residues. Deletions cut 5 bases from V and 2 bases from J, with 10 bases between.

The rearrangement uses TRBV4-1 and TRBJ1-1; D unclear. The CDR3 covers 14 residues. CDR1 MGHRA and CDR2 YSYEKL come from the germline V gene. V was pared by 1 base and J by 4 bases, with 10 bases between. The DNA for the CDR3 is TGCGCCAGCAGCCAAGCGGGCGTGAGCACTGAAGCTTTCTTT. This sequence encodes CASSQAGVSTEAFF.

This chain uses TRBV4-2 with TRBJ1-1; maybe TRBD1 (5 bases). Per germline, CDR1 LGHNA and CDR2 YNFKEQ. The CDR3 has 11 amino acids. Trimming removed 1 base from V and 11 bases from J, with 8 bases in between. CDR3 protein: CASSQGRDAFF. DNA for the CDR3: TGTGCCAGCAGCCAAGGAAGGGACGCTTTCTTT.

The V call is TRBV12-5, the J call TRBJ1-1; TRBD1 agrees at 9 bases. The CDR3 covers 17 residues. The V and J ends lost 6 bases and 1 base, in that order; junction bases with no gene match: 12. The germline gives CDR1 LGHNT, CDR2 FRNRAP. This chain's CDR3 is CASGTPPGQGWNTEAFF. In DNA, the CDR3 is TGTGCTAGTGGAACTCCTCCGGGACAGGGTTGGAACACTGAAGCTTTCTTT.

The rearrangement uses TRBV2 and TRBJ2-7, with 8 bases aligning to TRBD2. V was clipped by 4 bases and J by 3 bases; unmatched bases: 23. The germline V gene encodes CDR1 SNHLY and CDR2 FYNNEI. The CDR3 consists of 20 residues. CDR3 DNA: TGTGCCAGCAGTGTTCTGGGTCGGAGTAGCGGGACACAGAGCGGCTACGAGCAGTACTTC. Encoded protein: CASSVLGRSSGTQSGYEQYF.

CDR3 residues: CASSEGSGRGADTQYF. CDR3 bases: TGTGCCAGCAGTGAAGGTTCAGGGAGGGGGGCAGATACGCAGTATTTT. The chain uses TRBV2 and TRBJ2-3, with D possibly TRBD2 on 7 matching bases. CDR1 SNHLY and CDR2 FYNNEI come from the germline V gene. V was pared by 1 base and J by 4 bases, with 15 bases between. This CDR3 spans 16 amino acids.

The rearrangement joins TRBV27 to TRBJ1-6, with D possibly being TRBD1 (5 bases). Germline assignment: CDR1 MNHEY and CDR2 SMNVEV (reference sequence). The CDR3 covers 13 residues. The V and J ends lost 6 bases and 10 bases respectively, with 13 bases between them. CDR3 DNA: TGTGCCAGCAGGACCGCGGGGGGGTCACCCCTCCACTTT. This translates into CASRTAGGSPLHF.

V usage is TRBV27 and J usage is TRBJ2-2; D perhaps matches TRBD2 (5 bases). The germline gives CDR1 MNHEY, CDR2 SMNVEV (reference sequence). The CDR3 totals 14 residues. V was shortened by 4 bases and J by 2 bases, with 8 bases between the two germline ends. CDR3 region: CASSSGINTGELFF. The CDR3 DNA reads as TGTGCCAGCAGTTCCGGGATAAACACCGGGGAGCTGTTTTTT.

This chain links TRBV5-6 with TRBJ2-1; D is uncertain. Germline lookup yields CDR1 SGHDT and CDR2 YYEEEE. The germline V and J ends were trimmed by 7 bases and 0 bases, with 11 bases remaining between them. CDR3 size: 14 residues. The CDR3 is CASRPGVSYNEQFF. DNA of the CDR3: TGTGCCAGCCGCCCTGGGGTCTCCTACAATGAGCAGTTCTTC.

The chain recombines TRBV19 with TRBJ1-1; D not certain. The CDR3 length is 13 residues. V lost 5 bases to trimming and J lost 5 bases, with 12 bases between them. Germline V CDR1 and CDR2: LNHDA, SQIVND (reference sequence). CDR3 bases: TGTGCCAGTAGTTTCTGGACGGAAACTGAAGCTTTCTTT. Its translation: CASSFWTETEAFF. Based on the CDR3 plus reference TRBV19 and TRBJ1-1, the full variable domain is DGGITQSPKYLFRKEGQNVTLSCEQNLNHDAMYWYRQDPGQGLRLIYYSQIVNDFQKGDIAEGYSVSREKKESFPLTVTSAQKNPTAFYLCASSFWTETEAFFGQGTRLTVV.

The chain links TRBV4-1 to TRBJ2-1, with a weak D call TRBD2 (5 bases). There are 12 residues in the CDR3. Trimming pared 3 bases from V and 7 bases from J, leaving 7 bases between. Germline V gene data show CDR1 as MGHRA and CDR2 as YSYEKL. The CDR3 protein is CASSQVANEQFF. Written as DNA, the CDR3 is TGCGCCAGCAGCCAGGTAGCGAATGAGCAGTTCTTC.

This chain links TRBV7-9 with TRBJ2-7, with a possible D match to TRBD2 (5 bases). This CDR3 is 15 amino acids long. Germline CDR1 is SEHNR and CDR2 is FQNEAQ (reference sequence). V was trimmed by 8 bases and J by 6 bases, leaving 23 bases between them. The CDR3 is CASRPFGVSAGEQYF. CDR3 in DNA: TGTGCCAGCCGCCCCTTCGGGGTGTCAGCTGGCGAGCAGTACTTC.

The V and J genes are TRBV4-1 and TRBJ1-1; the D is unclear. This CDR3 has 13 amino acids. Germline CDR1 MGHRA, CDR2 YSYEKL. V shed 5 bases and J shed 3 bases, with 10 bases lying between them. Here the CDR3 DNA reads TGCGCCAGCAGCTGGTCCAGTGACACTGAAGCTTTCTTT. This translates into CASSWSSDTEAFF.

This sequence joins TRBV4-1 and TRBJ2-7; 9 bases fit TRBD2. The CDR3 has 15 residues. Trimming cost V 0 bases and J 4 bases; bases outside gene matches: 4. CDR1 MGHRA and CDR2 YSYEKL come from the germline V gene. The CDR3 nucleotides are TGCGCCAGCAGCCAAGATCCAACTAGCGGGTACGAGCAGTACTTC. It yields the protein CASSQDPTSGYEQYF.

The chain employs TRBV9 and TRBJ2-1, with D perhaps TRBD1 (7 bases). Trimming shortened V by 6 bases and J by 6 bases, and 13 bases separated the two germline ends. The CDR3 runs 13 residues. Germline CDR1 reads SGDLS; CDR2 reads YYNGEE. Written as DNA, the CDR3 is TGTGCCAGCAACCAGGGGGGCTTCAATGAGCAGTTCTTC. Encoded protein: CASNQGGFNEQFF.

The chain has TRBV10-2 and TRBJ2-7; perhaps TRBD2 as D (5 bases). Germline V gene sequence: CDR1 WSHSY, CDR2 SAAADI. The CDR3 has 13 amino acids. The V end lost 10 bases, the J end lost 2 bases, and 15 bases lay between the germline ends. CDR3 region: CATRGEETYEQYF. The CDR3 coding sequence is TGCGCCACACGGGGAGAAGAAACCTACGAGCAGTACTTC.